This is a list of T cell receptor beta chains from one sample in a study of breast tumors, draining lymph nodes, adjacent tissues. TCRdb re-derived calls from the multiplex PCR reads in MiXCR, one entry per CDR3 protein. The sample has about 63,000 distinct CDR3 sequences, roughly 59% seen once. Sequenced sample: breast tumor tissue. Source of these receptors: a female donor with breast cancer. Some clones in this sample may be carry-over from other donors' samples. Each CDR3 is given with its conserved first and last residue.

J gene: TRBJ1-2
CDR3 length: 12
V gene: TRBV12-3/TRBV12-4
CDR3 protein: CASRGGGGGYTF

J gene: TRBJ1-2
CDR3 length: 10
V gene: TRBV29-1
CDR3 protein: CSSEVGGYTF

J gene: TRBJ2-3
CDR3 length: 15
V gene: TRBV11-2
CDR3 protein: CASSLTQGNTDTQYF

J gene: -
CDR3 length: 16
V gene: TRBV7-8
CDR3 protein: CASSEDRGRVNTEAFF

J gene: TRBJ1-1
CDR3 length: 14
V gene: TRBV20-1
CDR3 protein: CSAMTTGENWEAFF

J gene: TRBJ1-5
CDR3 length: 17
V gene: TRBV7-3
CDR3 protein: CASSFPLGMRPSQPQHF

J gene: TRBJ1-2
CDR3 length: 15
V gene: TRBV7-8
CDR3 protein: CASSLEGGSIYGYTF

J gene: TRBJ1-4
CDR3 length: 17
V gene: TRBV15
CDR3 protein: CATSRVNQGGWDEKLLF

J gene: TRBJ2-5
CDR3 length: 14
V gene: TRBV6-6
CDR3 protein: CASSSSQGGETQYF

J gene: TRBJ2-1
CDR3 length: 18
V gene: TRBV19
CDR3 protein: CASSLLDRAVGTYNEQFF

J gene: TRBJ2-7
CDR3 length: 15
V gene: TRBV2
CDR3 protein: CASSEAFGGTYEQYF

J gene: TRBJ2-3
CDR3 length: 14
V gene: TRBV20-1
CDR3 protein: CSARGDSRTDTQYF

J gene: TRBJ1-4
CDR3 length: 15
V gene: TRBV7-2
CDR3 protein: CASSFLQGAGEKLFF

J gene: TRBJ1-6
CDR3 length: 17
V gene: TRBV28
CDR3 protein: CASSRDRGPKDNSPLHF

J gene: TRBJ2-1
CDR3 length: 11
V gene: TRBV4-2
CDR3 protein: CASSQRLGLFF

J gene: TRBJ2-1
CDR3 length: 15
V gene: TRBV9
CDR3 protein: CASSDLAGENNEQFF

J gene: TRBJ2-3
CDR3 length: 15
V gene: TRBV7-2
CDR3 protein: CASSPPTRSTDTQYF

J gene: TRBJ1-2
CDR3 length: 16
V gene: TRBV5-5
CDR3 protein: CASIYTLGTGTAIYTF

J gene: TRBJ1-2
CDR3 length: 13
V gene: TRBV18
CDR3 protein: CASSPTGQSGYTF

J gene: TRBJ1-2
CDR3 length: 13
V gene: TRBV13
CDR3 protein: CASSLGQGTGYTF

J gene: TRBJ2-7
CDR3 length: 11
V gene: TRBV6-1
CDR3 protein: CAAQRLGEQYF

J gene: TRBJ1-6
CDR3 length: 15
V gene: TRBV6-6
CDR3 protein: CASSLPETGGRALHF

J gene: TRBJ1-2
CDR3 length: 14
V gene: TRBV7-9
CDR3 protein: CASSPQTGQYGYTF

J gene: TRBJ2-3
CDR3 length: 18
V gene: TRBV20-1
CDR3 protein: CSAPKRGGSYRSTDTQYF

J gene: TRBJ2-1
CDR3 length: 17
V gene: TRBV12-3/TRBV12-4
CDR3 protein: CASTLSLFLGSYNEQFF

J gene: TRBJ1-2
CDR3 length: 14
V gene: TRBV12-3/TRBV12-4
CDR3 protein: CASSLDTREQGYTF

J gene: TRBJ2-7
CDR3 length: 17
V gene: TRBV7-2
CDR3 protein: CASSSTPRRGSPLVQYF

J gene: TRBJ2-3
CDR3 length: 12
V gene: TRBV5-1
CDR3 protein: CANSWGTDTQYF

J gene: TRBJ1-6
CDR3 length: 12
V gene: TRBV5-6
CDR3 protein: CARADINSALHF

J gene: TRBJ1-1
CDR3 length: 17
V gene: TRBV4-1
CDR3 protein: CASSQDLGARGFTEAFF

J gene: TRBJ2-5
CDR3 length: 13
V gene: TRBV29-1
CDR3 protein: CSVEVKGLRRQYF